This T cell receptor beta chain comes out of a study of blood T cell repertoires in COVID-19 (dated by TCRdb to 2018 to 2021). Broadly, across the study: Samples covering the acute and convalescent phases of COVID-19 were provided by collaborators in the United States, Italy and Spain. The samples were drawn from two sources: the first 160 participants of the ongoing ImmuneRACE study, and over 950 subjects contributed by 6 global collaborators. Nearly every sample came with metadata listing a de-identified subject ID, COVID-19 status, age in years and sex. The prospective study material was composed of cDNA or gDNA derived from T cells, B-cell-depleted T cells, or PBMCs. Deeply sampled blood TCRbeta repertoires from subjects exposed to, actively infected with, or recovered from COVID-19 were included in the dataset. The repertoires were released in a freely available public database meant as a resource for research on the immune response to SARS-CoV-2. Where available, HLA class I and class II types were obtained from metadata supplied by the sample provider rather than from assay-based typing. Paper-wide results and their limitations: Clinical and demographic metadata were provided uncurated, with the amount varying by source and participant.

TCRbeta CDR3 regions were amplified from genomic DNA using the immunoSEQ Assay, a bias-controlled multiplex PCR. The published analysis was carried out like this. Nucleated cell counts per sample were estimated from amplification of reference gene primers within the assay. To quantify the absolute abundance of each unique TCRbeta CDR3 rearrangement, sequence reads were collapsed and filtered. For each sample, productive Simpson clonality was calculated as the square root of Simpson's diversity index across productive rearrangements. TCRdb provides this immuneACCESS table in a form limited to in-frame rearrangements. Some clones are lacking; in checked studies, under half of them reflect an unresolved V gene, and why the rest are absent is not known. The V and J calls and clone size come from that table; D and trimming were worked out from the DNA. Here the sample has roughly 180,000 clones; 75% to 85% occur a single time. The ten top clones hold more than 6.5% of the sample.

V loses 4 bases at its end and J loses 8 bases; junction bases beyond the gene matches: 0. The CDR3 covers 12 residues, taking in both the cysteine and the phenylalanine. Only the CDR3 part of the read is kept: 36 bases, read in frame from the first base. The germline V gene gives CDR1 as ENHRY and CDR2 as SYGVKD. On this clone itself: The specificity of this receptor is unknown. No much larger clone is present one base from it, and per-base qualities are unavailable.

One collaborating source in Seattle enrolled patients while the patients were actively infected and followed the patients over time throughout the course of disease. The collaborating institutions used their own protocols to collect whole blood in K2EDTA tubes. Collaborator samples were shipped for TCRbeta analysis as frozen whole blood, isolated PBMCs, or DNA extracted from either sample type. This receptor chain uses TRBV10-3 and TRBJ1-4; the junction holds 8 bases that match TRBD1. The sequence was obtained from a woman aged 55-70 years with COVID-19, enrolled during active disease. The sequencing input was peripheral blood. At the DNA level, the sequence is TGTGCCATCAGTGGGGACAGGGAAAAACTGTTTTTT. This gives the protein CAISGDREKLFF.